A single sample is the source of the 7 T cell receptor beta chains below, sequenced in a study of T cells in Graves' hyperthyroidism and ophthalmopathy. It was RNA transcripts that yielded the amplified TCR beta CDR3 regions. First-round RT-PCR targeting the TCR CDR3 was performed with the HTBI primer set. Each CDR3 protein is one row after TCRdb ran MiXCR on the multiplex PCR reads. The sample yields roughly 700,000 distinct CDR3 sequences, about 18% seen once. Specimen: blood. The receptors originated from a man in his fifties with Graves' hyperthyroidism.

The CDR3 loop is CASSQRGAGSTDTQYF. CDR3 bases: TGTGCCAGCAGCCAAAGAGGTGCGGGAAGCACAGATACGCAGTATTTT. The chain couples TRBV3-1 to TRBJ2-3; tentative D call: TRBD2 (6 bases). Deletions cut 2 bases from V and 0 bases from J, with 12 bases between. This CDR3 region has 16 residues. Germline lookup yields CDR1 LGHDT and CDR2 YNNKEL (reference sequence).

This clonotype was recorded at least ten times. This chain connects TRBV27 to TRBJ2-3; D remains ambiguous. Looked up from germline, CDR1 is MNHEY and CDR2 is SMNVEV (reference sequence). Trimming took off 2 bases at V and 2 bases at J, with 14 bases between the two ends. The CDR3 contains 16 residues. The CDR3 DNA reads TGTGCCAGCAGTTTAGACCCGGCAGAATCCACAGATACGCAGTATTTT. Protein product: CASSLDPAESTDTQYF.

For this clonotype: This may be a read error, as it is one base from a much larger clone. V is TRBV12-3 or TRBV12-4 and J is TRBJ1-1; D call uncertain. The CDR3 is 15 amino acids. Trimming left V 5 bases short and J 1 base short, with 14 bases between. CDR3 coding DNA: TGTGCCAGCAGTGCCGAAAGACGGGGGAACACTGAAGCTTTCTTT. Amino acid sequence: CASSAERRGNTEAFF.

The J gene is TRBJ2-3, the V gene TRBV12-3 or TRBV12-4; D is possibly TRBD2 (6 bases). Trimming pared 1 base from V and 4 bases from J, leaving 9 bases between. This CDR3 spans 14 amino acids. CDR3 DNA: TGTGCCAGCAGTTTAGGGAGGGCCGCAGATACGCAGTATTTT. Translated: CASSLGRAADTQYF.

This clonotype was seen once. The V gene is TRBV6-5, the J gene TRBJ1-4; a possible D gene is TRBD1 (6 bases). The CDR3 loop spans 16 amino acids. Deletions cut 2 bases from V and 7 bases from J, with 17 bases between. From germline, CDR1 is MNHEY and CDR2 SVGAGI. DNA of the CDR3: TGTGCCAGCAGTTACAACCCCGGGACAAGCGGTGAAAAACTGTTTTTT. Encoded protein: CASSYNPGTSGEKLFF.

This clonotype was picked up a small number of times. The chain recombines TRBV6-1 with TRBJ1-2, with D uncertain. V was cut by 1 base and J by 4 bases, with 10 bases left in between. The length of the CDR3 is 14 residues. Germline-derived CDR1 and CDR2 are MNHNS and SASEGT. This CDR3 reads CASSEGATSYGYTF. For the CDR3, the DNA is TGTGCCAGCAGTGAAGGGGCGACAAGCTATGGCTACACCTTC.

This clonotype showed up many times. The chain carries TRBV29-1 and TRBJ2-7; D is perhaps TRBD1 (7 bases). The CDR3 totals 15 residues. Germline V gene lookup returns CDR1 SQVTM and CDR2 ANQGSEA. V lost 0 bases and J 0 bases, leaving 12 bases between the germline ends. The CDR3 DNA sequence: TGCAGCGTTGAAGAGGCAGGGGGGCGCTCCTACGAGCAGTACTTC. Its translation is CSVEEAGGRSYEQYF.